The next 12 T cell receptor beta chains were all read from a single sample in a study of T cells in Graves' hyperthyroidism and ophthalmopathy. Amplification targeted TCR beta CDR3 regions from RNA transcripts. RT-PCR in the first round (using the HTBI primer set) targeted the TCR CDR3. From the multiplex PCR reads, TCRdb called clonotypes with MiXCR, one entry per CDR3 protein. The data show about 690,000 distinct CDR3 sequences, around 15% seen once. Specimen: blood. These receptors originate from a man between 50 and 59 years old with Graves' hyperthyroidism.

This clonotype was seen ten or more times. The chain employs TRBV5-1 and TRBJ2-2, with TRBD2 matching 13 bases. The CDR3 is 17 residues long. Germline assignment: CDR1 SGHRS and CDR2 YFSETQ. V was pared by 3 bases and J by 7 bases, with 9 bases of the junction left unmatched. CDR3 amino acids: CASSSRLAGGSNGELFF. As DNA, the CDR3 is TGCGCCAGCAGCTCCCGACTAGCGGGAGGAAGCAACGGGGAGCTGTTTTTT.

V usage is TRBV5-4 and J usage is TRBJ2-2; D perhaps matches TRBD1 (6 bases). The length of the CDR3 is 17 residues. The V gene lost 0 bases and the J gene lost 0 bases, with 12 bases spanning the gap. The germline CDR1 and CDR2 sequences are SGHNT and YYREEE (reference sequence). The CDR3 coding sequence is TGTGCCAGCAGCTTGGAAGTAGGGGGAGCGAACACCGGGGAGCTGTTTTTT. Protein: CASSLEVGGANTGELFF.

The V call is TRBV7-9, the J call TRBJ1-4; D possibly corresponds to TRBD1 (6 bases). CDR3 size: 14 residues. The V end lost 5 bases, the J end lost 8 bases, and 15 bases lay between the germline ends. Germline loops: CDR1 SEHNR, CDR2 FQNEAQ (reference sequence). CDR3 amino acids: CASSTDRNSEKLFF. The DNA of the CDR3 is TGTGCCAGCAGCACAGACAGGAACTCAGAAAAACTGTTTTTT.

V gene TRBV20-1 combines with J gene TRBJ2-3; TRBD2 agrees at 12 bases. CDR1 is DFQATT and CDR2 is SNEGSKA in the germline V gene (reference sequence). The CDR3 has 17 amino acids. The V gene end was trimmed by 0 bases and the J gene end by 2 bases; junction bases not matched to a gene: 6. CDR3 residues: CSARDLGLAGNTDTQYF. The CDR3 coding sequence is TGCAGTGCTAGAGATCTAGGACTAGCGGGGAACACAGATACGCAGTATTTT.

A few counts support this clonotype. This chain uses TRBV28 with TRBJ2-4; the match to TRBD1 covers 8 bases. The V segment lost 5 bases and the J segment 3 bases; nucleotides outside the gene matches: 15. This CDR3 is built from 18 residues. CDR1 and CDR2 (germline): MDHEN, SYDVKM. Here the CDR3 DNA reads TGTGCCAGCAGTCCGCTGACAGGGGTTTGGGTGGACAAAAACATTCAGTACTTC. Its protein is CASSPLTGVWVDKNIQYF.

This clonotype was found many times. The gene calls are TRBV28 and TRBJ2-6; 7 bases fit TRBD1. The CDR3 runs 19 residues. Germline V gene data show CDR1 as MDHEN and CDR2 as SYDVKM. J lost 0 bases, V lost 7 bases, and 15 bases had no gene match. The chain's CDR3 is CASKDGRDSTISGANVLTF. In DNA, the CDR3 is TGTGCCAGCAAAGATGGCCGGGACAGCACGATCTCTGGGGCCAACGTCCTGACTTTC.

This clonotype has more than one count but fewer than ten. The CDR3 coding sequence is TGCAGTGCTAGAATGGGGGGCCAGGTGGTGAACACTGAAGCTTTCTTT. Protein: CSARMGGQVVNTEAFF. The V and J genes are TRBV20-1 and TRBJ1-1, with a weak D call TRBD1 (6 bases). V was cut by 2 bases and J by 0 bases, with 16 bases left in between. The germline V gene has CDR1 DFQATT and CDR2 SNEGSKA (reference sequence). The CDR3 has 16 amino acids.

This clonotype was counted only a few times. CDR3 sequence reads: CASSFIGASNQPQHF. CDR3 nucleotides: TGTGCCAGCAGCTTTATAGGGGCATCCAATCAGCCCCAGCATTTT. The chain combines TRBV5-8 with TRBJ1-5; a possible D gene is TRBD1 (5 bases). The germline V gene has CDR1 SGHTS and CDR2 YDEGEE. The CDR3 has 15 amino acids. V shed 2 bases and J shed 3 bases, with 12 bases lying between them.

This clonotype was recorded at least ten times. The chain couples TRBV14 to TRBJ1-1; D might be TRBD1 (5 bases). The germline gives CDR1 SGHDN, CDR2 FVKESK. The CDR3 covers 15 residues. The V and J ends lost 4 bases and 0 bases respectively, with 12 bases between them. The CDR3: CASSPLGTVNTEAFF. The CDR3 coding sequence is TGTGCCAGCAGCCCACTGGGGACGGTGAACACTGAAGCTTTCTTT.

There are many counts of this clonotype. The chain is built from TRBV11-2 and TRBJ1-5; a possible D gene is TRBD1 (5 bases). V shed 5 bases and J shed 7 bases, with 24 bases lying between them. There are 17 residues in the CDR3. In germline, CDR1 is SGHAT, CDR2 FQNNGV. DNA of the CDR3: TGTGCCAGCAGCCTCAACCCAAAGGGGAGATCGGGCCAGCCCCAGCATTTT. Its protein is CASSLNPKGRSGQPQHF.

The rearrangement links TRBV4-1 to TRBJ1-5; no clear D. Germline V gives CDR1 MGHRA, CDR2 YSYEKL. The CDR3 length is 12 residues. Trimming took off 1 base at V and 8 bases at J, with 6 bases between the two ends. CDR3: CASSQVGEPQHF. The CDR3 DNA reads TGCGCCAGCAGCCAAGTGGGTGAGCCCCAGCATTTT.

Ten or more counts support this clonotype. The rearrangement uses TRBV7-3 and TRBJ2-3; 7 nucleotides line up with TRBD2. CDR3 length: 13 amino acids. V trimming: 4 bases; J trimming: 4 bases; junction bases outside the gene matches: 2. Germline V lookup: CDR1 SGHTA, CDR2 FQGTGA. Here the CDR3 DNA reads TGTGCCAGCAGCTGGGGGGGTGCAGATACGCAGTATTTT. This codes for CASSWGGADTQYF.